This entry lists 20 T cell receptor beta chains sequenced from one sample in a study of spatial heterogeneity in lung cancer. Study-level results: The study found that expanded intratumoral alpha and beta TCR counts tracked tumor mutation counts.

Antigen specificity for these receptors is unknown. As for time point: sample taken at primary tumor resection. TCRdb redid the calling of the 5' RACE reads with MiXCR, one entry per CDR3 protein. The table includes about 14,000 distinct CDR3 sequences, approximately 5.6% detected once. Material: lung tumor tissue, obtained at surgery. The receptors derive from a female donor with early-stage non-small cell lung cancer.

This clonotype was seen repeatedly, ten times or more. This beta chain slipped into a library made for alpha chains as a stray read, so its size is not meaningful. The CDR3 region has the DNA TGCGCCAGCAGCCAAGGCGGGCCTGTGGATGAGCAGTTCTTC. Residues: CASSQGGPVDEQFF. This chain uses TRBV4-1 with TRBJ2-1; tentatively, D is TRBD2 (5 bases). Germline V gene lookup returns CDR1 MGHRA and CDR2 YSYEKL. The CDR3 is 14 amino acids. The V end lost 1 base, the J end lost 8 bases, and 12 bases lay between the germline ends.

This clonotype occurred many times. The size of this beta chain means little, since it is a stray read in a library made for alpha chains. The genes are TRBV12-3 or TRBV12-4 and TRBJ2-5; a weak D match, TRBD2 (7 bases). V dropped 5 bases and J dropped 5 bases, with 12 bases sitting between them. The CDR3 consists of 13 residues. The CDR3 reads CASSRTAGETQYF. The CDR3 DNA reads TGTGCCAGCAGTAGGACAGCGGGGGAGACCCAGTACTTC.

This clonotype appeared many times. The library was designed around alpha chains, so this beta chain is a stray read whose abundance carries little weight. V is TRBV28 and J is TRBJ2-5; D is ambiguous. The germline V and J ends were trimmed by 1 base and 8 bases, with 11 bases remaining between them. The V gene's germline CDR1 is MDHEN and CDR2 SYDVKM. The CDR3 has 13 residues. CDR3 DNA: TGTGCCAGCAGTTTATCGGCTACGAGCACCCAGTACTTC. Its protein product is CASSLSATSTQYF.

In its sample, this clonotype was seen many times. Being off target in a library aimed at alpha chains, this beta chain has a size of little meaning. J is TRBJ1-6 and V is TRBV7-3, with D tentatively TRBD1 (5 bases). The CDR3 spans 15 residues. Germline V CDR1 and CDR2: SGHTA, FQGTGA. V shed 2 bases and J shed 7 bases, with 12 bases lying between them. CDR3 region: CASSLYGGRNSPLHF. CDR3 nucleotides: TGTGCCAGCAGCTTATATGGGGGAAGGAATTCACCCCTCCACTTT. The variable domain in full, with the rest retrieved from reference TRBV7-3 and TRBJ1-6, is GAGVSQTPSNKVTEKGKYVELRCDPISGHTALYWYRQSLGQGPEFLIYFQGTGAADDSGLPNDRFFAVRPEGSVSTLKIQRTERGDSAVYLCASSLYGGRNSPLHFGNGTRLTVT.

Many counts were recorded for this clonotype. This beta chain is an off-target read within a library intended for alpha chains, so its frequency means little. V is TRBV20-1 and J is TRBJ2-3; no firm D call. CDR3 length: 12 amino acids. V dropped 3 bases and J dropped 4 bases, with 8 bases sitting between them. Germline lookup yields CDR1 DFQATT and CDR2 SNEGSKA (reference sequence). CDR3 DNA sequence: TGCAGTGCTAGGCAGGTGGCAGATACGCAGTATTTT. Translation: CSARQVADTQYF.

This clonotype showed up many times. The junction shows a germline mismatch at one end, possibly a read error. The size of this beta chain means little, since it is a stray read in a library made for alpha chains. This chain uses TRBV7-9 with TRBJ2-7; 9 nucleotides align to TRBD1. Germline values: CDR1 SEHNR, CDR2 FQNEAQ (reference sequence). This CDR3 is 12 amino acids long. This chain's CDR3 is CASSLPGQGFVF. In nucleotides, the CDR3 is TGTGCCAGCAGCCTGCCGGGACAGGGTTTCGTCTTC.

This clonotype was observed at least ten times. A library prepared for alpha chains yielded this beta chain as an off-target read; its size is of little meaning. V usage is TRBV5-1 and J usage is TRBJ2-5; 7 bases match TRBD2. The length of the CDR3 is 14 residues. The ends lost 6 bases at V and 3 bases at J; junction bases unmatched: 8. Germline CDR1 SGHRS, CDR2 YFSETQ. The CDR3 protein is CASKRLAGEETQYF. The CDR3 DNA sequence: TGCGCCAGCAAACGATTGGCGGGGGAAGAGACCCAGTACTTC.

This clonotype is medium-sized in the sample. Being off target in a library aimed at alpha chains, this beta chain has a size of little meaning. CDR3 amino acids: CASSQTRAGTGELFF. The CDR3 bases are TGTGCCAGCAGCCAGACTAGAGCAGGCACCGGGGAGCTGTTTTTT. The rearrangement uses TRBV7-2 and TRBJ2-2; TRBD2 might be the D (6 bases). V shed 5 bases and J shed 4 bases, with 14 bases lying between them. This CDR3 spans 15 amino acids. Germline values: CDR1 SGHTA, CDR2 FQGNSA.

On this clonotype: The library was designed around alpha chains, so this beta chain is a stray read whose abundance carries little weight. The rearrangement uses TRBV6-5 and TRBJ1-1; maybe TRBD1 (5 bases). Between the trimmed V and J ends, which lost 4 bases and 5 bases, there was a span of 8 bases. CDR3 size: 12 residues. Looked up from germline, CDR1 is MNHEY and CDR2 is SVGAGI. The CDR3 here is CASSSDITEAFF. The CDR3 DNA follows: TGTGCCAGCAGTTCGGACATTACTGAAGCTTTCTTT.

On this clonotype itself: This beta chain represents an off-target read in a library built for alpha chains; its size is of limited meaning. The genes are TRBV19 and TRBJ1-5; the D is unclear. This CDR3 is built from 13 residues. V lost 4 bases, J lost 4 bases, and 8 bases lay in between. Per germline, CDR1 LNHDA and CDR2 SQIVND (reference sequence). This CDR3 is CASSRVGNQPQHF. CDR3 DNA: TGTGCCAGTAGTAGAGTGGGTAATCAGCCCCAGCATTTT.

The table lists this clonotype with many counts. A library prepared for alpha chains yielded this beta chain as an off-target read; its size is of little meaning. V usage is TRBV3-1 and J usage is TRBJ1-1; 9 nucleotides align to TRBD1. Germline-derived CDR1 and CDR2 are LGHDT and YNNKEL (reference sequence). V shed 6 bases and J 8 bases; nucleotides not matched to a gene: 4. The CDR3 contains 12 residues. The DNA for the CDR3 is TGTGCCAGCAGTTCCGGGACAGGGGAAGCTTTCTTT. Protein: CASSSGTGEAFF.

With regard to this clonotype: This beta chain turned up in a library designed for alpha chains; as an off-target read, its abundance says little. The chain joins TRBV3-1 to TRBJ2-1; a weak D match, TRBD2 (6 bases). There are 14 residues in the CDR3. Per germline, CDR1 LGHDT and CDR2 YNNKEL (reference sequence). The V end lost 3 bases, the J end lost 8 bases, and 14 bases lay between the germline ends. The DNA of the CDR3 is TGTGCCAGCAGCCACTCGACTAGAAGCGATGAGCAGTTCTTC. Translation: CASSHSTRSDEQFF.

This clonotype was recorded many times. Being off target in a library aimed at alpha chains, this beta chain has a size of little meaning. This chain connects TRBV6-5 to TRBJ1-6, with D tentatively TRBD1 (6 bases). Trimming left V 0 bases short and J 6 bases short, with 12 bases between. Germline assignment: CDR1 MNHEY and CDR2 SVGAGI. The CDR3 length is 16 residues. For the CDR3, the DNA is TGTGCCAGCAGTTACTCCGCCGGGGGCAGTAATTCACCCCTCCACTTT. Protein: CASSYSAGGSNSPLHF.

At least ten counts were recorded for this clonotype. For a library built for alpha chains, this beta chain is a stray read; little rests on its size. The CDR3 DNA sequence: TGTGCCAGCAGTTATCGGGGGTCTGGGGCCAACGTCCTGACTTTC. This gives the protein CASSYRGSGANVLTF. The J gene is TRBJ2-6, the V gene TRBV12-3 or TRBV12-4; the D gene is possibly TRBD2 (6 bases). Trimming removed 4 bases from V and 1 base from J, with 8 bases in between. CDR3 length: 15 amino acids.

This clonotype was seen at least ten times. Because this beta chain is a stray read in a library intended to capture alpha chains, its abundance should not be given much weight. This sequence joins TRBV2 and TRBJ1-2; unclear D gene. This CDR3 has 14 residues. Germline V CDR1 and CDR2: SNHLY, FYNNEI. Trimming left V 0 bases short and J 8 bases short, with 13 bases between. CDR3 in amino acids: CASSEALAVGGYTF. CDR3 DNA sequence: TGTGCCAGCAGTGAAGCGCTTGCGGTCGGAGGCTACACCTTC. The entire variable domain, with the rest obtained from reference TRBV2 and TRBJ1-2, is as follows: EPEVTQTPSHQVTQMGQEVILRCVPISNHLYFYWYRQILGQKVEFLVSFYNNEISEKSEIFDDQFSVERPDGSNFTLKIRSTKLEDSAMYFCASSEALAVGGYTFGSGTRLTVV.

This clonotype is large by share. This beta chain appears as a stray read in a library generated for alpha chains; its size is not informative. The CDR3 DNA reads TGTGCCAGCAGCACCGACGGGACTTCGTCCACAGATACGCAGTATTTT. As protein: CASSTDGTSSTDTQYF. The chain employs TRBV4-2 and TRBJ2-3, with D possibly being TRBD2 (6 bases). Germline CDR1 is LGHNA and CDR2 is YNFKEQ. CDR3 size: 16 residues. Trimming took off 5 bases at V and 2 bases at J, with 17 bases between the two ends.

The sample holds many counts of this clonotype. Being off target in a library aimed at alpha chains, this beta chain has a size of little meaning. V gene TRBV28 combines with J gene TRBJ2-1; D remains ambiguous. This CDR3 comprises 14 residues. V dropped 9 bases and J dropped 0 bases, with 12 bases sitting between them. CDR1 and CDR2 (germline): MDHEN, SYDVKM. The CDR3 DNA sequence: TGTGCCAGTCAAAAGGACGACTCCTACAATGAGCAGTTCTTC. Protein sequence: CASQKDDSYNEQFF.

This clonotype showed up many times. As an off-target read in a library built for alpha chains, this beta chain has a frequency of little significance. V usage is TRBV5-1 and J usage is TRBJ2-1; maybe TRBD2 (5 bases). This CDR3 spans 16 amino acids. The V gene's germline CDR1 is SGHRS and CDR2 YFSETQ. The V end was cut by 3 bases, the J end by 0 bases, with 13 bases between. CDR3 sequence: CASSSSSRSSYNEQFF. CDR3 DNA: TGCGCCAGCAGCTCATCTAGCCGGAGCTCCTACAATGAGCAGTTCTTC.

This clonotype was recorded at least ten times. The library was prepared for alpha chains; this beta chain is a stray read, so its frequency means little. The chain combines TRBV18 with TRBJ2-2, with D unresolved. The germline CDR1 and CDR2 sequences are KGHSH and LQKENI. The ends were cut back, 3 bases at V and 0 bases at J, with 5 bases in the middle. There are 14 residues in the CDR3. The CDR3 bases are TGTGCCAGCTCACCGGGGTCGAACACCGGGGAGCTGTTTTTT. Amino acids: CASSPGSNTGELFF. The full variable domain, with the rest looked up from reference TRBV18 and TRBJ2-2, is NAGVMQNPRHLVRRRGQEARLRCSPMKGHSHVYWYRQLPEEGLKFMVYLQKENIIDESGMPKERFSAEFPKEGPSILRIQQVVRGDSAAYFCASSPGSNTGELFFGEGSRLTVL.

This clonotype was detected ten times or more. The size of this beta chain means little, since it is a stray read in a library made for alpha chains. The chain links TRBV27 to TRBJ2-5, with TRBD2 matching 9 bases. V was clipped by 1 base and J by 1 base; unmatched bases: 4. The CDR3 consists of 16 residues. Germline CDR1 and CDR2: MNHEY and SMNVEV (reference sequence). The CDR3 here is CASSLFAGGPQETQYF. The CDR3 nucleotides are TGTGCCAGCAGTTTATTTGCGGGGGGGCCCCAAGAGACCCAGTACTTC.